This T cell receptor (beta chain) was observed in a study of cytomegalovirus exposure and HLA in healthy donors. Looked up from germline, CDR1 is SGHRS and CDR2 is YFSETQ. V lost 4 bases, J lost 3 bases, and 10 bases lay in between. The CDR3 contains 14 residues. The PCR contained 60 Vbeta and 13 Jbeta primers. Profiling relied on immunoSEQ multiplex PCR, and the TCRdb table lists in-frame clones only, not all of them. Here the sample table reports tens of thousands of clones. Study-level points and caveats: A later analysis showed HLA-associated TCR beta chains outstripping equally common others in clonal expansion. The analysis excluded some indistinguishable V segments, including TRBV6-2 and TRBV6-3.

About this clone: The antigen is not known.

What was sequenced was PBMCs. The chain recombines TRBV5-1 with TRBJ1-4; possible D gene TRBD1, 6 bases. This receptor was identified in a woman aged 50 to 65 in good health and CMV-seropositive. CDR3 region: CASSQGQANEKLFF. The DNA for the CDR3 is TGCGCCAGCAGCCAGGGGCAAGCTAATGAAAAACTGTTTTTT.